Listed below are T cell receptor beta chains from one sample, sequenced in a study of cytomegalovirus exposure and HLA in healthy donors. TCRdb's table, derived via immunoSEQ multiplex PCR, lists solely in-frame clones and lacks some. The sample lists about 190,000 clones; more than 75% were seen once. The material sequenced was PBMCs. All receptors derive from a woman aged 25 to 39 in good health and CMV-seropositive. CDR3s include the opening cysteine and the closing phenylalanine or tryptophan. A D gene is named only where the DNA matches it firmly. The size field is filled for only some rows; it gives once, few, many or a size class.

cdr3_length	v_call	d_call	j_call	clone_size	cdr3_aa	cdr3_nt
14	TRBV6-5	TRBD1	TRBJ1-2	.	CASRGQGKGYGYTF	TGTGCCAGCAGGGGACAGGGAAAGGGCTATGGCTACACCTTC
13	TRBV9	.	TRBJ1-2	.	CASSVGSLQGYTF	TGTGCCAGCAGCGTGGGCTCACTCCAGGGCTACACCTTC
17	TRBV9	TRBD1	TRBJ1-3	.	CASSVGGGQVSGNTIYF	TGTGCCAGCAGCGTAGGTGGGGGACAGGTCTCTGGAAACACCATATATTTT
14	TRBV10-3	.	TRBJ2-1	.	CAISEVAAKGEQFF	TGTGCCATCAGTGAGGTAGCGGCCAAGGGTGAGCAGTTCTTC
11	TRBV29-1	.	TRBJ1-1	.	CSSWEASEAFF	TGCAGCTCCTGGGAGGCAAGTGAAGCTTTCTTT
19	TRBV9	.	TRBJ1-3	.	CASSVLPLTDTSSGNTIYF	TGTGCCAGCAGCGTTCTACCTTTGACAGACACCAGCTCTGGAAACACCATATATTTT
15	TRBV28	.	TRBJ2-3	.	CASSFFGGSTDTQYF	TGTGCCAGCAGTTTCTTCGGCGGGAGCACAGATACGCAGTATTTT
17	TRBV4-3	.	TRBJ2-1	.	CASSQDIEPSSYNEQFF	TGCGCCAGCAGCCAAGATATCGAGCCTAGCTCCTACAATGAGCAGTTCTTC
16	TRBV28	TRBD1	TRBJ1-1	.	CASTDDRGEPPAEAFF	TGTGCCAGCACCGATGACAGGGGGGAACCTCCGGCTGAAGCTTTCTTT
16	TRBV2	TRBD2	TRBJ2-7	.	CASSDHPPGLAREQYF	TGTGCCAGCAGTGACCACCCACCGGGACTAGCGAGGGAGCAGTACTTC
14	TRBV7-6	.	TRBJ1-2	.	CASSSRGWGYGYTF	TGTGCCAGCAGCTCCAGGGGATGGGGCTATGGCTACACCTTC
15	TRBV7-2	.	TRBJ2-7	.	CASSSDSMSSYEQYF	TGTGCCAGCAGCTCGGACAGCATGAGCTCCTACGAGCAGTACTTC
13	TRBV9	.	TRBJ1-5	.	CASSAVLDSPQHF	TGTGCCAGCAGCGCCGTCCTTGACTCGCCCCAGCATTTT
14	TRBV19	TRBD1	TRBJ1-1	few	CASSGRQGNTEAFF	TGTGCCAGTAGTGGGAGACAGGGGAACACTGAAGCTTTCTTT
13	TRBV10-1	TRBD1	TRBJ2-3	.	CASSESQGPWQYF	TGCGCCAGCAGTGAGTCACAGGGGCCTTGGCAGTATTTT
16	TRBV5-5	.	TRBJ1-3	few	CASSLRGGLSGNTIYF	TGTGCCAGCAGCTTGAGGGGGGGTCTCTCTGGAAACACCATATATTTT
15	TRBV7-2	.	TRBJ2-7	.	CASSSQGWRGYEQYF	TGTGCCAGCAGCTCACAGGGGTGGAGGGGCTACGAGCAGTACTTC
16	TRBV7-9	.	TRBJ2-4	.	CSSSPPSQDSKNIQYF	TGTTCCAGCAGTCCCCCCTCCCAGGACTCCAAAAACATTCAGTACTTC
15	TRBV6-1	TRBD1	TRBJ1-2	.	CASSEQGAFNYGYTF	TGTGCCAGCAGTGAACAGGGGGCTTTTAACTATGGCTACACCTTC
13	TRBV5-6	.	TRBJ1-1	.	CASSLGAGTEAFF	TGTGCCAGCAGCTTGGGTGCGGGGACTGAAGCTTTCTTT
15	TRBV18	.	TRBJ1-1	.	CASSPREAQHTEAFF	TGTGCCAGCTCACCTCGAGAAGCACAGCACACTGAAGCTTTCTTT
14	TRBV30	TRBD1	TRBJ1-2	.	CALTTGGIYDGYTF	TGTGCCTTGACCACAGGGGGCATTTATGATGGCTACACCTTC
15	TRBV6-5	TRBD1	TRBJ2-1	.	CASSTRDRPYNEQFF	TGTGCCAGCAGTACCCGGGACAGACCCTACAATGAGCAGTTCTTC
16	TRBV5-1	.	TRBJ2-3	few	CASSLGVGTSTDTQYF	TGCGCCAGCAGCTTGGGTGTCGGGACTAGCACAGATACGCAGTATTTT
16	TRBV4-1	TRBD1	TRBJ2-3	.	CASSQDSTGAGDTQYF	TGCGCCAGCAGCCAAGACTCGACAGGGGCAGGGGATACGCAGTATTTT
14	TRBV5-1	.	TRBJ1-4	.	CASSLEREDEKLFF	TGCGCCAGCAGCTTAGAGAGGGAAGATGAAAAACTGTTTTTT
16	TRBV2	TRBD1	TRBJ1-2	.	CASSSTGQGSYYGYTF	TGTGCCAGCAGCTCCACTGGACAGGGTTCTTACTATGGCTACACCTTC
14	TRBV2	.	TRBJ1-1	.	CASRRREGDTEAFF	TGTGCCAGCAGGAGGAGGGAGGGGGACACTGAAGCTTTCTTT
17	TRBV11-2	.	TRBJ2-2	.	CASALMAGDIYTGELFF	TGTGCCAGCGCCCTAATGGCAGGGGATATTTACACCGGGGAGCTGTTTTTT
14	TRBV15	.	TRBJ2-7	once	CATSRGRAGYEQYF	TGTGCCACCAGCAGAGGCAGGGCCGGGTACGAGCAGTACTTC
11	TRBV7-2	TRBD1	TRBJ1-4	.	CASSLMGQMFF	TGTGCCAGCAGCTTAATGGGACAGATGTTTTTT
14	TRBV5-4	.	TRBJ1-5	.	CASSTWGSNQPQHF	TGTGCCAGCAGCACGTGGGGCAGCAATCAGCCCCAGCATTTT
14	TRBV27	TRBD1	TRBJ2-7	.	CASSEQGSSYEQYF	TGTGCCAGCAGCGAACAGGGGAGCTCCTACGAGCAGTACTTC
13	TRBV10-3	.	TRBJ1-2	few	CAISETGSYGYTF	TGTGCCATCAGTGAGACAGGGTCCTATGGCTACACCTTC
15	TRBV28	.	TRBJ2-3	.	CASSLPATSTDTQYF	TGTGCCAGCAGTTTACCTGCGACTAGCACAGATACGCAGTATTTT
13	TRBV6-5	.	TRBJ1-1	once	CASRISVDTEAFF	TGTGCCAGCAGGATCTCAGTGGACACTGAAGCTTTCTTT
17	TRBV18	TRBD2	TRBJ2-5	.	CASSSGLAGVGQETQYF	TGTGCCAGCTCGTCGGGACTAGCGGGAGTCGGGCAAGAGACCCAGTACTTC
13	TRBV29-1	.	TRBJ2-7	.	CSVRLDWGYEQYF	TGCAGCGTAAGGTTGGACTGGGGCTACGAGCAGTACTTC
15	TRBV4-3	.	TRBJ1-2	.	CASSQDRSRLAGYTF	TGCGCCAGCAGCCAAGATAGGTCAAGACTAGCCGGCTACACCTTC
13	TRBV5-1	.	TRBJ1-1	once	CASGLTGNTEAFF	TGCGCCAGCGGATTAACAGGGAACACTGAAGCTTTCTTT